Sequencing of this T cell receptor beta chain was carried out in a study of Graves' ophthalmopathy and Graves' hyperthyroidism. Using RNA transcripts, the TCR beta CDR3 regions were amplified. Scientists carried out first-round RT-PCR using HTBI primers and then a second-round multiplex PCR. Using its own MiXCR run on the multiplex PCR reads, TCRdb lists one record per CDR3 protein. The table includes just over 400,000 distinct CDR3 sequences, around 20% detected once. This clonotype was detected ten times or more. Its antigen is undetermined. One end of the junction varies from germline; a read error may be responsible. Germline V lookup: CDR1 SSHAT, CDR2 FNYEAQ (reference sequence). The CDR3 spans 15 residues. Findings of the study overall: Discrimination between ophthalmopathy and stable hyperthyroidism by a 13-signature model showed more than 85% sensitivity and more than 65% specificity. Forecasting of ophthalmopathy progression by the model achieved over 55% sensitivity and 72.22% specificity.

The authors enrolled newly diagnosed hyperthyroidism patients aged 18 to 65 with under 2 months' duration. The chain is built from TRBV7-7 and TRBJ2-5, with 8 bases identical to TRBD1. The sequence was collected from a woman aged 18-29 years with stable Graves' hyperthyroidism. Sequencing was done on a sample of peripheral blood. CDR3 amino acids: CASSEGQWTGETQYF. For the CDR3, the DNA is TGTGCTAGCAGCGAGGGACAGTGGACAGGGGAGACCCAGTACTTC.